This entry features one T cell receptor (beta chain) sequence. Its antigen is as yet unknown. The junction departs from germline at one end; a sequencing error may be responsible. PBMCs were isolated at a quantity of at least 6.5 million per sample. A minimum of 5.5 micrograms of total RNA was extracted per sample. PCR was performed a second time for about 6 to 11 cycles using a sample-barcoded 5' primer and a J-beta primer mix. TCRdb itself ran the 5' RACE reads through MiXCR, one entry per CDR3 protein. The sample carries 1.8 million or so distinct CDR3 sequences, about two fifths recorded once. The entry originates in a study of blood T cells in healthy people across ages. Study results and limitations: Considered underestimates were the diversity estimates obtained from one million T cells.

Germline V gives CDR1 SQVTM, CDR2 ANQGSEA. CDR3 length equals 11 residues. Sequencing was done on a sample of blood. This TCR derives from a human donor in good health. The V call is TRBV29-1, the J call TRBJ1-1, with D hard to call. CDR3 nucleotides: TGCAGCGTTGTGGTGAACGCTGAAGCTTTCTTT. It yields the protein CSVVVNAEAFF.